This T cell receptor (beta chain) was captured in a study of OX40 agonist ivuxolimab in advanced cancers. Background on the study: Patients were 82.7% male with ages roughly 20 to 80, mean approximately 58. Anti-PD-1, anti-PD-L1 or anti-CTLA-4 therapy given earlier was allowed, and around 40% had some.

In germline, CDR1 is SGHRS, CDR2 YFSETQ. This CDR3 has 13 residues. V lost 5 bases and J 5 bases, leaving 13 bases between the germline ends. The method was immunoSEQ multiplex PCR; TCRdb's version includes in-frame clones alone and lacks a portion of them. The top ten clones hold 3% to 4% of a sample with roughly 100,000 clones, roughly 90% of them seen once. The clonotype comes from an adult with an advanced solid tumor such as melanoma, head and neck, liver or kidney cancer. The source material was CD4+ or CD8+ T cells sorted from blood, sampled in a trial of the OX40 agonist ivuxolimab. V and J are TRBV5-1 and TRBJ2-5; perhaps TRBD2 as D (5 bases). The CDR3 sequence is CASRTREGETQYF. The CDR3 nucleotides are TGCGCCAGCAGAACCCGGGAAGGGGAGACCCAGTACTTC. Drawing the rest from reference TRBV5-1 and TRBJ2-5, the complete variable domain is KAGVTQTPRYLIKTRGQQVTLSCSPISGHRSVSWYQQTPGQGLQFLFEYFSETQRNKGNFPGRFSGRQFSNSRSEMNVSTLELGDSALYLCASRTREGETQYFGPGTRLLVL.